These 14 T cell receptor beta chains came from one sample sequenced in a study of identical twins. TCRdb re-analysed the 5' RACE reads in MiXCR, keeping a single row per CDR3 protein. The sample has about 900,000 distinct CDR3 sequences, 10% to 15% seen once; the top ten hold around 1.5%. These data are also associated with another study on yellow fever vaccine responses in identical twins.

The sequencing input was PBMCs. All receptors derive from a woman between 18 and 29 years old in good health.

This clonotype was detected a few times. The CDR3 sequence: CSARDPTRSSYNEQFF. The CDR3 DNA follows: TGCAGTGCTAGAGACCCCACCCGAAGCAGTTACAATGAGCAGTTCTTC. V is TRBV20-1 and J is TRBJ2-1; D not resolved. The germline gives CDR1 DFQATT, CDR2 SNEGSKA (reference sequence). Trimming took off 0 bases at V and 4 bases at J, with 16 bases between the two ends. This CDR3 is built from 16 residues.

The V gene is TRBV12-3 or TRBV12-4, the J gene TRBJ2-7; D perhaps matches TRBD2 (5 bases). The V end lost 3 bases, the J end lost 3 bases, and 9 bases lay between the germline ends. This CDR3 spans 13 amino acids. The CDR3 sequence: CASSFLEGYEQYF. DNA of the CDR3: TGTGCCAGCAGTTTCCTTGAGGGCTACGAGCAGTACTTC.

The chain recombines TRBV5-1 with TRBJ2-2, with 7 nucleotides matching TRBD1. Germline CDR1 reads SGHRS; CDR2 reads YFSETQ. This CDR3 is built from 16 residues. The V gene end was trimmed by 4 bases and the J gene end by 1 base; junction bases not matched to a gene: 7. CDR3 amino acids: CASSITGTENTGELFF. CDR3 coding DNA: TGCGCCAGCAGCATTACCGGGACAGAGAACACCGGGGAGCTGTTTTTT. Using reference TRBV5-1 and TRBJ2-2 for the parts outside the CDR3, the full variable domain is KAGVTQTPRYLIKTRGQQVTLSCSPISGHRSVSWYQQTPGQGLQFLFEYFSETQRNKGNFPGRFSGRQFSNSRSEMNVSTLELGDSALYLCASSITGTENTGELFFGEGSRLTVL.

This clonotype was seen more than once but under ten times. The rearrangement uses TRBV24-1 and TRBJ2-7, with D hard to call. This CDR3 region has 13 residues. Germline assignment: CDR1 KGHDR and CDR2 SFDVKD. Between the trimmed V and J ends, which lost 2 bases and 2 bases, there was a span of 6 bases. CDR3 residues: CATSDSLTYEQYF. CDR3 nucleotide sequence: TGTGCCACCAGTGATTCGCTCACCTACGAGCAGTACTTC.

This clonotype has only a few counts. J is TRBJ1-2 and V is TRBV12-3 or TRBV12-4; the D is unclear. The CDR3 loop spans 13 amino acids. Deletions cut 4 bases from V and 6 bases from J, with 12 bases between. The CDR3 DNA reads TGTGCCAGCAGTTCGATAGGGTTGAATGGCTACACCTTC. It is translated as CASSSIGLNGYTF.

This clonotype was seen only a few times. The V and J genes are TRBV7-6 and TRBJ2-5, with D possibly matching TRBD1 (6 bases). Trimming pared 0 bases from V and 2 bases from J, leaving 10 bases between. Germline V lookup: CDR1 SGHVS, CDR2 FNYEAQ. The CDR3 totals 15 residues. CDR3: CASSLAQGAQETQYF. The CDR3 DNA follows: TGTGCCAGCAGCTTAGCACAGGGCGCGCAAGAGACCCAGTACTTC.

This clonotype occurred many times. The rearrangement links TRBV12-3 or TRBV12-4 to TRBJ2-1; 10 bases are a match to TRBD2. V gave up 5 bases and J gave up 2 bases; unmatched junction bases: 6. The CDR3 runs to 16 residues. CDR3 DNA: TGTGCCAGCAGTCCCGCCCTAGCGGGAGCCTACAATGAGCAGTTCTTC. Its protein product is CASSPALAGAYNEQFF.

V usage is TRBV11-3 and J usage is TRBJ2-5; the D is unclear. The CDR3 contains 14 residues. The V gene lost 5 bases and the J gene lost 0 bases, with 10 bases spanning the gap. Germline CDR1 SGHNT, CDR2 YENEEA. CDR3: CASSRRVDQETQYF. CDR3 nucleotides: TGTGCCAGCAGCCGAAGGGTAGACCAAGAGACCCAGTACTTC. Together with reference TRBV11-3 and TRBJ2-5, the CDR3 gives the full variable domain: EAGVVQSPRYKIIEKKQPVAFWCNPISGHNTLYWYLQNLGQGPELLIRYENEEAVDDSQLPKDRFSAERLKGVDSTLKIQPAELGDSAVYLCASSRRVDQETQYFGPGTRLLVL.

J is TRBJ2-3 and V is TRBV12-3 or TRBV12-4; D is possibly TRBD1 or TRBD2 (6 bases each). Trimming took 7 bases from V and 5 from J, leaving 16 bases between them. The CDR3 covers 14 residues. CDR3 sequence reads: CASTQGGRIDTQYF. Written as DNA, the CDR3 is TGTGCCAGCACCCAAGGGGGGCGCATAGATACGCAGTATTTT.

The sample holds a few counts of this clonotype. This chain connects TRBV4-2 to TRBJ1-2, with TRBD1 matching 9 bases. Unmatched junction bases numbered 7, after V lost 3 bases and J lost 5 bases. Germline V gene sequence: CDR1 LGHNA, CDR2 YNFKEQ. The CDR3 loop spans 15 amino acids. The chain's CDR3 is CASSQARDREYGYTF. DNA for the CDR3: TGTGCCAGCAGCCAGGCCCGGGACAGGGAGTATGGCTACACCTTC.

The chain employs TRBV20-1 and TRBJ2-5, with 12 positions matching TRBD2. In germline, CDR1 is DFQATT, CDR2 SNEGSKA (reference sequence). Trimming cost V 2 bases and J 3 bases; bases outside gene matches: 7. The CDR3 runs to 16 residues. The CDR3 nucleotides are TGCAGTGCTAGAACCGGGACTAGCGGGTTTAAAGAGACCCAGTACTTC. It codes for CSARTGTSGFKETQYF.

Ten or more counts support this clonotype. V usage is TRBV3-1 and J usage is TRBJ1-1, with D perhaps TRBD1 (6 bases). The CDR3 loop spans 14 amino acids. CDR1 is LGHDT, CDR2 YNNKEL, per germline (reference sequence). V shed 4 bases and J shed 4 bases, with 13 bases lying between them. The CDR3 region is CASSRGQWSTEAFF. CDR3 DNA sequence: TGTGCCAGCAGCCGAGGACAGTGGAGCACTGAAGCTTTCTTT.

This clonotype was observed a handful of times. This chain joins TRBV5-5 and TRBJ2-6; D possibly corresponds to TRBD1 (5 bases). This CDR3 is built from 16 residues. CDR1 SGHKS and CDR2 YYEKEE come from the germline V gene (reference sequence). V lost 4 bases to trimming and J lost 0 bases, with 11 bases between them. CDR3 sequence (DNA): TGTGCCAGCAGCCAAAGACAGTTCTCTGGGGCCAACGTCCTGACTTTC. It codes for CASSQRQFSGANVLTF. Variable domain in full (rest from reference TRBV5-5 and TRBJ2-6): DAGVTQSPTHLIKTRGQQVTLRCSPISGHKSVSWYQQVLGQGPQFIFQYYEKEERGRGNFPDRFSARQFPNYSSELNVNALLLGDSALYLCASSQRQFSGANVLTFGAGSRLTVL.

The chain joins TRBV3-1 to TRBJ2-1; 11 bases are shared with TRBD2. The CDR3 is made up of 15 amino acids. The J segment lost 7 bases and the V segment lost 0 bases, leaving 2 bases of the junction unmatched. The germline V gene encodes CDR1 LGHDT and CDR2 YNNKEL (reference sequence). The CDR3 loop reads CASSQETSGANEQFF. CDR3 DNA: TGTGCCAGCAGCCAAGAGACTAGCGGGGCGAATGAGCAGTTCTTC.